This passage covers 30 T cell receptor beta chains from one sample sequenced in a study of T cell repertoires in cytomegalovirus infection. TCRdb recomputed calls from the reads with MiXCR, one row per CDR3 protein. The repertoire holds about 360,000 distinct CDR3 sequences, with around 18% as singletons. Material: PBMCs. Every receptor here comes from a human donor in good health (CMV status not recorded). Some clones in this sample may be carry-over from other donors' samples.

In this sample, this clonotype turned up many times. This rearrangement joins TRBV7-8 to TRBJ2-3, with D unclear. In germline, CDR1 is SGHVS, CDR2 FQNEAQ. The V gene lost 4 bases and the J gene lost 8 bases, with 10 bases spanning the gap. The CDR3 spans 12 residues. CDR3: CASSSPEGTQYF. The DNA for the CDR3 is TGTGCCAGCAGCTCTCCCGAAGGTACGCAGTATTTT.

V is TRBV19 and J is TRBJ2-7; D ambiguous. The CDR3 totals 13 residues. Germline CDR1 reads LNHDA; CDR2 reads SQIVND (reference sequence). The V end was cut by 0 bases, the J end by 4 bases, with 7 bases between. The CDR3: CASSIDPEYEQYF. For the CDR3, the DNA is TGTGCCAGTAGTATAGATCCCGAATACGAGCAGTACTTC.

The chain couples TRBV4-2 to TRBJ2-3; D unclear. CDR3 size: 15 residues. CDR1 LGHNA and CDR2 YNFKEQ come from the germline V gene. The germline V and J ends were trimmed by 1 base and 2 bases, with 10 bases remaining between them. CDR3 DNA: TGTGCCAGCAGCCAAGGGTCACAGATCACAGATACGCAGTATTTT. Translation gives CASSQGSQITDTQYF.

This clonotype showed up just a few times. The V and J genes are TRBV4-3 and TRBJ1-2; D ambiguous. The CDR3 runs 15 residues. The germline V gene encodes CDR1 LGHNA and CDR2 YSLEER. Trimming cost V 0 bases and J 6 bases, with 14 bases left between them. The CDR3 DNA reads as TGCGCCAGCAGCCAAGACTGGACCATAGAGGATGGCTACACCTTC. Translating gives CASSQDWTIEDGYTF.

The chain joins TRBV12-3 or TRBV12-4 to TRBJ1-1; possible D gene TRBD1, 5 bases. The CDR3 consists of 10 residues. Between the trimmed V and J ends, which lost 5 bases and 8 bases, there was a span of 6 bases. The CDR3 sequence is CASSPGEAFF. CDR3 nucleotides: TGTGCCAGCAGTCCAGGGGAAGCTTTCTTT.

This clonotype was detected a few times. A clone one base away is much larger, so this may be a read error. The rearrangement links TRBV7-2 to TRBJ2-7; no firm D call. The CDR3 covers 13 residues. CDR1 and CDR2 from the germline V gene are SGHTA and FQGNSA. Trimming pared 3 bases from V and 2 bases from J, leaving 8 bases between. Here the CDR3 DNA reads TGTGCCAGCAGCTTCGCCGTGACCTACGAGCAGTACTTC. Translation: CASSFAVTYEQYF.

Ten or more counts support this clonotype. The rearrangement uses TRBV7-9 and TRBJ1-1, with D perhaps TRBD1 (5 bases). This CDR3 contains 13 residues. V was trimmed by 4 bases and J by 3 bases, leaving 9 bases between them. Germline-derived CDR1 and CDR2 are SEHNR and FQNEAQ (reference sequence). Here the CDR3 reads CASSSRQYTEAFF. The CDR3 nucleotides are TGTGCCAGCAGCTCCCGACAGTACACTGAAGCTTTCTTT.

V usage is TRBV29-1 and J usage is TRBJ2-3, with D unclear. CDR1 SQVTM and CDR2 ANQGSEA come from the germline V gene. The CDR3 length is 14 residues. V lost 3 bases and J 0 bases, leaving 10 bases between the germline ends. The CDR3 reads CSVEGSYSTDTQYF. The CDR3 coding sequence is TGCAGCGTTGAGGGTTCATATAGCACAGATACGCAGTATTTT.

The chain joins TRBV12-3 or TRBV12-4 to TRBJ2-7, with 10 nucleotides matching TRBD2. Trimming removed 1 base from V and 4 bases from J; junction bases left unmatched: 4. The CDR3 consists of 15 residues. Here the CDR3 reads CASSLERGGPYEQYF. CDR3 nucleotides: TGTGCCAGCAGTTTAGAGCGGGGGGGCCCTTACGAGCAGTACTTC.

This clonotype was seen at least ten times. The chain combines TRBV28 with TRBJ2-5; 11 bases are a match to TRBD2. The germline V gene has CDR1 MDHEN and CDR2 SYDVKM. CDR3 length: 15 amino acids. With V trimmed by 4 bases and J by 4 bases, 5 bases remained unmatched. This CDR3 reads CASSSLAGGVETQYF. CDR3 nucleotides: TGTGCCAGCAGTTCATTAGCGGGGGGGGTAGAGACCCAGTACTTC.

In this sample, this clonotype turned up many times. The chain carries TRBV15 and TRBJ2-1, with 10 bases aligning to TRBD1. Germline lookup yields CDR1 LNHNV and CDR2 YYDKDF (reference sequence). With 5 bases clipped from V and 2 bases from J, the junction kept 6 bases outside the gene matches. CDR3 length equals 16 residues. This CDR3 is CATSAPDRGPYNEQFF. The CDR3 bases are TGTGCCACCAGCGCGCCAGACAGGGGGCCCTACAATGAGCAGTTCTTC.

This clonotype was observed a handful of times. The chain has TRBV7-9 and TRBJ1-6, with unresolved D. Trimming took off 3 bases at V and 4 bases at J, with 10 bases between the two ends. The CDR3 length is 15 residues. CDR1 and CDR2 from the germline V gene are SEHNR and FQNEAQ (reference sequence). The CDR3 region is CASSFTGNYNSPLHF. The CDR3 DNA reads TGTGCCAGCAGCTTTACTGGGAATTATAATTCACCCCTCCACTTT.

The CDR3 loop is CASRNKDSTEAFF. The CDR3 nucleotides read TGTGCCAGCAGAAATAAAGACAGCACTGAAGCTTTCTTT. V gene TRBV5-3 combines with J gene TRBJ1-1; possibly TRBD1 for D (5 bases). TRBV5-3 is sorted into the ORF group, with uncertain function. V was pared by 8 bases and J by 4 bases, with 15 bases between. The CDR3 is made up of 13 amino acids.

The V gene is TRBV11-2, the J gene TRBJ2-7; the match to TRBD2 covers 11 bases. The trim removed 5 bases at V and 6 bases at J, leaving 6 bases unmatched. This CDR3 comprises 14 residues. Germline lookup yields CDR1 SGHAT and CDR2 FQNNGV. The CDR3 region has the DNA TGTGCCAGCAGCCGCACTAGCGGGAGCCTCGAGCAGTACTTC. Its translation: CASSRTSGSLEQYF. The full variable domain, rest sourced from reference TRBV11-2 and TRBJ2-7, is EAGVAQSPRYKIIEKRQSVAFWCNPISGHATLYWYQQILGQGPKLLIQFQNNGVVDDSQLPKDRFSAERLKGVDSTLKIQPAKLEDSAVYLCASSRTSGSLEQYFGPGTRLTVT.

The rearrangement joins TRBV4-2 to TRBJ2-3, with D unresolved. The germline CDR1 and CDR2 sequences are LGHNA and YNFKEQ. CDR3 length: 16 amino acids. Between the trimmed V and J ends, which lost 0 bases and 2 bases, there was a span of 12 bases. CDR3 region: CASSQERFRDTDTQYF. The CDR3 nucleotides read TGTGCCAGCAGCCAAGAGCGGTTTAGGGACACAGATACGCAGTATTTT.

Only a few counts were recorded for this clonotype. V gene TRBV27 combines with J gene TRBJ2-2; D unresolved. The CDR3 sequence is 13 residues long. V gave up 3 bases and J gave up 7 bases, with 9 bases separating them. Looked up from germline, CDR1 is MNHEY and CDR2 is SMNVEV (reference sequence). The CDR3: CASSFSLIGELFF. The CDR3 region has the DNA TGTGCCAGCAGTTTCTCCCTGATCGGGGAGCTGTTTTTT.

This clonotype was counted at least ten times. The CDR3 DNA sequence: TGTGCCAGCAGTGAACAGGGGGGACAATACAATGAGCAGTTCTTC. Its protein product is CASSEQGGQYNEQFF. The chain carries TRBV2 and TRBJ2-1; a possible D gene is TRBD1 (7 bases). Deletions cut 2 bases from V and 4 bases from J, with 12 bases between. The CDR3 sequence is 15 residues long. Germline CDR1 SNHLY, CDR2 FYNNEI.

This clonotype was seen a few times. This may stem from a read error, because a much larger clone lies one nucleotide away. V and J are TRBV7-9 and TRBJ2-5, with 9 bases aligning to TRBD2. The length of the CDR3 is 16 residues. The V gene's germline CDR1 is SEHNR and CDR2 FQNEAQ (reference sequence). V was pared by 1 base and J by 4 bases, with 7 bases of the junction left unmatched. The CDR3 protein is CASSLVGLAGLETQYF. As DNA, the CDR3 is TGTGCCAGCAGCTTAGTTGGGCTAGCGGGGCTAGAGACCCAGTACTTC.

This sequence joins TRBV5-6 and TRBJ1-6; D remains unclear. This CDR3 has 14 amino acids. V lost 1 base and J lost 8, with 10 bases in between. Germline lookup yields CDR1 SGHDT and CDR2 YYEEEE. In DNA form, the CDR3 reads TGTGCCAGCAGCTTGTTGCAGACTTATTCACCCCTCCACTTT. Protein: CASSLLQTYSPLHF.

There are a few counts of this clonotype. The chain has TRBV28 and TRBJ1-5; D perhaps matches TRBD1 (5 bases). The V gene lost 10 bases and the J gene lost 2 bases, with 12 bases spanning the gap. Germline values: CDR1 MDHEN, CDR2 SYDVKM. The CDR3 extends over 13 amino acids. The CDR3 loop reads CATFGTRNQPQHF. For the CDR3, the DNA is TGTGCCACCTTCGGGACTCGCAATCAGCCCCAGCATTTT.

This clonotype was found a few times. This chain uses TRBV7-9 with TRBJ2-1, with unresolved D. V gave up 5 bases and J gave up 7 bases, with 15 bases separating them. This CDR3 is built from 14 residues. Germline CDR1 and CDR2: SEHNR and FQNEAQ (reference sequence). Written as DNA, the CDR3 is TGTGCCAGCAGCCCACGTAGGGCAGGAAATGAGCAGTTCTTC. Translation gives CASSPRRAGNEQFF.

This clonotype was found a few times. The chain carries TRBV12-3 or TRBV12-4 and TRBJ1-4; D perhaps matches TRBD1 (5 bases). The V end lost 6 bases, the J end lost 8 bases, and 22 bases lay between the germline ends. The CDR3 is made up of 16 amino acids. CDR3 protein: CASSLLRGGGREKLFF. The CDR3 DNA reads TGTGCCAGCAGCCTTTTACGGGGCGGTGGAAGGGAAAAACTGTTTTTT.

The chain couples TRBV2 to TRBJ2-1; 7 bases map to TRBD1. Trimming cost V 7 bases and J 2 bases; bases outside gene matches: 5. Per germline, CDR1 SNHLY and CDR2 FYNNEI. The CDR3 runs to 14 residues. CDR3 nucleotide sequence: TGTGCCAGCACTCAGACAGGGCCCTACAATGAGCAGTTCTTC. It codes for CASTQTGPYNEQFF. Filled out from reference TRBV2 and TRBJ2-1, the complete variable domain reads EPEVTQTPSHQVTQMGQEVILRCVPISNHLYFYWYRQILGQKVEFLVSFYNNEISEKSEIFDDQFSVERPDGSNFTLKIRSTKLEDSAMYFCASTQTGPYNEQFFGPGTRLTVL.

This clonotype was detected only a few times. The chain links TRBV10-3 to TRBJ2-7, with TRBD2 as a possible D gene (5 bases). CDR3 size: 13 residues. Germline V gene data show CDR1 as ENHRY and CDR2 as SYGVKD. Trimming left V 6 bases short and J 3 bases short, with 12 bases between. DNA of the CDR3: TGTGCCATCAGCCCGACGGGGAGCTACGAGCAGTACTTC. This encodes CAISPTGSYEQYF.

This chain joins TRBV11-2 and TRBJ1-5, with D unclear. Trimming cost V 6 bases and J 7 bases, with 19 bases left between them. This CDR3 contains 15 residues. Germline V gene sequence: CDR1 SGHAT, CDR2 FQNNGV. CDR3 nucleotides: TGTGCCAGCAGTCTAGGAAAGGACGGAAGCCAGCCCCAGCATTTT. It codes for CASSLGKDGSQPQHF.

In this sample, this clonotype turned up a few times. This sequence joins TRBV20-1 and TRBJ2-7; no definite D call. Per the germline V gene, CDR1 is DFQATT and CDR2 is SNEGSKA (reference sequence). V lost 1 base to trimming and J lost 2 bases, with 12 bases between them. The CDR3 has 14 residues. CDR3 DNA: TGCAGTGCTAGAGCCCCCCAACCCCCCTACGAGCAGTACTTC. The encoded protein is CSARAPQPPYEQYF.

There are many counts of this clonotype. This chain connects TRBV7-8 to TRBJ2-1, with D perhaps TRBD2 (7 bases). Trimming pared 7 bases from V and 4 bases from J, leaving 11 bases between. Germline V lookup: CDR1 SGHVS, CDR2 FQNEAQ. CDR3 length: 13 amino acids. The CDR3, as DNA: TGTGCCAGCAAGGGGGGGGATTACAATGAGCAGTTCTTC. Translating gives CASKGGDYNEQFF.

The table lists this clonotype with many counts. CDR3 residues: CASSARTGRNTEAFF. CDR3 coding DNA: TGCGCCAGCAGCGCCAGGACAGGAAGGAACACTGAAGCTTTCTTT. This chain uses TRBV4-1 with TRBJ1-1, with 7 bases fitting TRBD1. Germline CDR1 reads MGHRA; CDR2 reads YSYEKL. The CDR3 has 15 residues. The trim removed 5 bases at V and 1 base at J, leaving 7 bases unmatched.

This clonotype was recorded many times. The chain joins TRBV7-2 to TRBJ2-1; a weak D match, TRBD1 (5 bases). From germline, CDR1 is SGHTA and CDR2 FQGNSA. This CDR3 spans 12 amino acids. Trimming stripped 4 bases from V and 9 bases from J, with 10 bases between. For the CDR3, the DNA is TGTGCCAGCAGCTATCAGGGTAGTGAGCAGTTCTTC. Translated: CASSYQGSEQFF.

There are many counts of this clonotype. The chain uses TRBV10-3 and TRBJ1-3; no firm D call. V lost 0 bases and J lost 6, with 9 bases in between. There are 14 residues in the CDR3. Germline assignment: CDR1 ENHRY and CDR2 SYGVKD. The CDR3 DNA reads TGTGCCATCAGTGAGTCCACTCGGATAAACACCATATATTTT. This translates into CAISESTRINTIYF.